This T cell receptor (beta chain) was observed in a study of beta chain features in type 1 diabetes. This CDR3 region has 13 residues. J was trimmed by 5 bases and V by 6 bases; bases with no gene match: 7. Germline values: CDR1 KGHSH, CDR2 LQKENI. Since all of the isolated RNA was reverse transcribed, expressed TCRB transcripts were what got sequenced. The protocol was immunoSEQ multiplex PCR, while the TCRdb copy is restricted to in-frame clones and leaves out a portion. The repertoire holds about 160,000 clones, with approximately 8.8% as singletons. General study results and limits: Over-representation of high TCR-expressing cells was a possible consequence of cDNA sequencing. A moderate, significant TCRB CDR3 shortening appeared in type 1 diabetes across four CD4+ subsets. There was no resolution here of whether HLA type influences TCRB rearrangement. Type 1 diabetes patients had fewer VDJ junction insertions and more deletions. In patients and controls equally, PCR might favor templates that are shorter.

Regarding this clone: Its antigen is unidentified.

The chain combines TRBV18 with TRBJ2-7; TRBD1 aligns across 7 bases. The sequenced material came from central memory CD4+ T cells from blood. The sequence came from a woman in her 30s with type 1 diabetes. CDR3 region: CASSRRQGNEQYF. The CDR3 DNA reads as TGTGCCAGCTCCAGACGACAGGGTAACGAGCAGTACTTC.